These T cell receptor beta chains were read from a single sample in a study of blood T cell repertoires in COVID-19. TCRdb keeps only in-frame clones here, not all; method: immunoSEQ multiplex PCR. Altogether fewer than 110,000 clones are present, about 91% being singletons, with the ten largest covering about 6.8%. The sample was peripheral blood. These receptors all come from a man aged 50 or older with active or convalescent COVID-19. CDR3s include the opening cysteine and the closing phenylalanine or tryptophan. A D gene is named only where the DNA matches it firmly. Rows may omit the clone size; those that give it use once, few, many or a size class.

abundance	d_gene	v_gene	j_gene	CDR3aa	CDR3nt
-	TRBD1	TRBV29-1	TRBJ2-7	CSVDGQGARQYF	TGCAGCGTTGATGGGCAGGGGGCGAGGCAGTACTTC
many	TRBD1	TRBV5-1	TRBJ2-7	CASSLGQGLHEQYF	TGCGCCAGCAGCTTGGGACAGGGGTTGCACGAGCAGTACTTC
-	-	TRBV28	TRBJ1-1	CASSRPGDTEAFF	TGTGCCAGCTCCCGCCCGGGGGACACTGAAGCTTTCTTT
-	TRBD2	TRBV28	TRBJ2-7	CASSLSGGGTYEQYF	TGTGCCAGCAGTTTATCCGGCGGGGGGACCTACGAGCAGTACTTC
-	TRBD2	TRBV10-3	TRBJ2-5	CAIRPTSGQETQYF	TGTGCCATCAGGCCGACTAGCGGCCAAGAGACCCAGTACTTC
-	TRBD1	TRBV28	TRBJ1-2	CASSPLFNRGNYGYTF	TGTGCCAGCAGTCCACTATTTAACAGGGGAAACTATGGCTACACCTTC
-	-	TRBV7-7	TRBJ2-1	CASSPDKVAYNEQFF	TGTGCTAGCAGTCCGGACAAGGTGGCCTACAATGAGCAGTTCTTC
-	-	TRBV19	TRBJ2-1	CASSIGGGGGRQFF	TGTGCCAGTAGTATCGGGGGCGGGGGCGGAAGACAGTTCTTC
-	TRBD2	TRBV25-1	TRBJ2-1	CASSRASGRPGDEQFF	TGTGCCAGCAGTCGGGCTAGCGGGAGGCCCGGGGATGAGCAGTTCTTC
-	-	TRBV5-1	TRBJ2-2	CASSLEAGPGTGELFF	TGCGCCAGCAGCTTGGAGGCGGGACCTGGCACCGGGGAGCTGTTTTTT
-	-	TRBV19	TRBJ1-2	CASSTEGAANYGYTF	TGTGCCAGTAGTACCGAAGGGGCAGCAAACTATGGCTACACCTTC
-	TRBD2	TRBV14	TRBJ2-1	CASSQDGTSLATEQFF	TGTGCCAGCAGCCAAGATGGGACTAGCTTAGCTACTGAGCAGTTCTTC
-	-	TRBV5-6	TRBJ1-2	CASSLTAGPGYTF	TGTGCCAGCAGCTTGACGGCAGGGCCTGGCTACACCTTC
-	-	TRBV5-4	TRBJ1-5	CASSLDGDQPQHF	TGTGCCAGCAGCTTGGACGGGGATCAGCCCCAGCATTTT
-	TRBD1	TRBV28	TRBJ1-5	CASSASGGVEPQHF	TGTGCCAGCAGTGCCTCAGGGGGCGTGGAGCCCCAGCATTTT
-	TRBD2	TRBV18	TRBJ2-2	CASSPPGLAVSGTGELFF	TGTGCCAGCTCACCACCGGGACTAGCGGTTTCGGGGACCGGGGAGCTGTTTTTT
-	-	TRBV7-2	TRBJ2-1	CASSLGSVSYNEQFF	TGTGCCAGCAGCTTAGGTAGCGTCTCCTACAATGAGCAGTTCTTC
once	-	TRBV5-1	TRBJ1-2	CASSFGGALGYTF	TGCGCCAGCAGCTTTGGAGGGGCGCTTGGCTACACCTTC
-	TRBD1	TRBV7-9	TRBJ1-5	CASSFGRGQKNSNQPQHF	TGTGCCAGCAGCTTTGGCAGGGGGCAAAAAAATAGCAATCAGCCCCAGCATTTT
-	-	TRBV3-1/TRBV3-2	TRBJ2-2	CASSQLAPGELFF	TGTGCCAGCAGCCAGTTAGCGCCCGGGGAGCTGTTTTTT
-	TRBD2	TRBV28	TRBJ2-1	CASSGASGRSSYNEQFF	TGTGCCAGCAGTGGGGCTAGCGGGAGGAGCTCCTACAATGAGCAGTTCTTC
-	-	TRBV7-2	TRBJ2-2	CASSPYVLGSGELFF	TGTGCCAGCAGCCCGTACGTCCTAGGATCCGGGGAGCTGTTTTTT
-	TRBD1	TRBV7-9	TRBJ1-1	CASSMPPGQLNTEAFF	TGTGCCAGCAGCATGCCTCCGGGACAGTTGAACACTGAAGCTTTCTTT
-	TRBD1	TRBV5-4	TRBJ2-7	CASSHPGQGTHEQYF	TGTGCCAGCAGCCATCCGGGACAGGGCACCCACGAGCAGTACTTC
-	-	TRBV27	TRBJ2-1	CASSPTGSHYNEQFF	TGTGCCAGCTCGCCTACAGGGAGTCACTACAATGAGCAGTTCTTC
-	TRBD1	TRBV3-1/TRBV3-2	TRBJ1-2	CASSRTGSGYTF	TGTGCCAGCAGCCGGACAGGGTCTGGCTACACCTTC
-	-	TRBV20-1	TRBJ2-7	CSASEIYEQYF	TGCAGTGCTAGCGAGATCTACGAGCAGTACTTC
-	-	TRBV18	TRBJ2-7	CASSPFQGRGYEQYF	TGTGCCAGCTCACCATTCCAGGGCAGGGGCTACGAGCAGTACTTC
-	TRBD2	TRBV9	TRBJ2-5	CASSVTDGLAGRETQYF	TGTGCCAGCAGCGTGACCGATGGACTAGCGGGGAGGGAGACCCAGTACTTC
few	TRBD2	TRBV19	TRBJ2-5	CASSSLAAQETQYF	TGTGCCAGTAGTTCGCTAGCGGCTCAAGAGACCCAGTACTTC
-	TRBD1	TRBV29-1	TRBJ1-5	CSVGQVGQPQHF	TGCAGCGTAGGACAGGTAGGGCAGCCCCAGCATTTT
-	TRBD2	TRBV6-5	TRBJ2-2	CASSYYLAGASGELFF	TGTGCCAGCAGTTACTATCTAGCGGGAGCTTCCGGGGAGCTGTTTTTT
-	-	TRBV5-8	TRBJ2-7	CASSLALAPTSYEQYF	TGTGCCAGCAGCTTGGCCCTAGCCCCCACCTCCTACGAGCAGTACTTC